The entry below gives a single TCR beta chain sequence along with its context. This record belongs to a study of cytomegalovirus exposure and HLA in healthy donors. This CDR3 is 16 amino acids long. Deletions cut 6 bases from V and 5 bases from J, with 22 bases between. Germline lookup yields CDR1 LNHDA and CDR2 SQIVND (reference sequence). The PCR had 60 Vbeta and 13 Jbeta primers. Libraries were prepared by immunoSEQ multiplex PCR; TCRdb keeps only in-frame clonotypes and omits some of them. The sample lists some 130,000 clones; more than 80% were seen once. Sequencing was carried out using PBMCs. The sequence was obtained from a man aged 35 to 55 in good health and CMV-seronegative. The chain combines TRBV19 with TRBJ1-1; D is undetermined. CDR3 bases: TGTGCCAGTAGCTATATCACATCAAGGCCTAGGACTGAAGCTTTCTTT. Translating gives CASSYITSRPRTEAFF.